This TCR beta chain comes out of a study of blood T cells in healthy people across ages. Remarks on this clonotype: The antigen is not known.

Whole-study results and caveats: Age showed a roughly linear inverse relationship with TCR beta diversity per million T cells. Diversity was estimated from one million T cells, and these estimates were considered underestimates.

Through a sample-barcoded 5' primer and a J-beta primer mix, a second PCR was run for roughly 6 to 12 cycles. Every sample gave at least 3 million paired-end reads containing CDR3. Via MiXCR, TCRdb re-called the 5' RACE reads, giving one row per CDR3 protein. The sample contains 1.5 million to 2 million distinct CDR3 sequences, about 32% of which appear only once. The CDR3 sequence is 13 residues long. Germline CDR1 reads SGDLS; CDR2 reads YYNGEE. V was clipped by 0 bases and J by 7 bases, with 9 bases between them. Sequenced sample: blood. The receptor was isolated from a woman between 25 and 40 years old in good health. This chain uses TRBV9 with TRBJ2-3; D gene ambiguous. The CDR3 bases are TGTGCCAGCAGCGTAGGTCATGAAAATACGCAGTATTTT. Protein sequence: CASSVGHENTQYF.